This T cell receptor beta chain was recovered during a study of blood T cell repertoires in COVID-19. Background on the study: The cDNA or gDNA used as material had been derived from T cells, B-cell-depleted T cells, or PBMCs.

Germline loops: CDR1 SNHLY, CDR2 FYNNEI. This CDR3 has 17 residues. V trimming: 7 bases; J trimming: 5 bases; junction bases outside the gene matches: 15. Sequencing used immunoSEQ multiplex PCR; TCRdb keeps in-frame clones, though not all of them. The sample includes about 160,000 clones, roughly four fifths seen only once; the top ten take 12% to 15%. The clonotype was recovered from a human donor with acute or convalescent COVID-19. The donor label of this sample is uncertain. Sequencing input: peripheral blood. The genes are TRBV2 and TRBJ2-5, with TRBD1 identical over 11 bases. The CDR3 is CASNPRRTGGALETQYF. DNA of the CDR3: TGTGCCAGCAACCCCCGAAGGACAGGGGGCGCGCTGGAGACCCAGTACTTC.